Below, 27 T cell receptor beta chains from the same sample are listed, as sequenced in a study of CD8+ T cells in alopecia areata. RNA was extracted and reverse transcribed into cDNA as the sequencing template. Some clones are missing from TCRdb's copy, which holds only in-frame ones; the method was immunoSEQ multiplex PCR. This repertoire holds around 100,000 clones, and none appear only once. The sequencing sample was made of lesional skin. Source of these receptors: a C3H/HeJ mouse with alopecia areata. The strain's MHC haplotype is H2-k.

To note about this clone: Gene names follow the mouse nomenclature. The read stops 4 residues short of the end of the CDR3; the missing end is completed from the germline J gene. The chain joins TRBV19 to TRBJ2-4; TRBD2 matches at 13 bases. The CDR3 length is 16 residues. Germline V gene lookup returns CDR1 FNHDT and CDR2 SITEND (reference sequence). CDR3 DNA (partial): TGTGCCAGCAGTCAGGACTGGGGGGGCGGGAAGAAC. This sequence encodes CASSQDWGGGKN. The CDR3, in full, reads CASSQDWGGGKNTLYF.

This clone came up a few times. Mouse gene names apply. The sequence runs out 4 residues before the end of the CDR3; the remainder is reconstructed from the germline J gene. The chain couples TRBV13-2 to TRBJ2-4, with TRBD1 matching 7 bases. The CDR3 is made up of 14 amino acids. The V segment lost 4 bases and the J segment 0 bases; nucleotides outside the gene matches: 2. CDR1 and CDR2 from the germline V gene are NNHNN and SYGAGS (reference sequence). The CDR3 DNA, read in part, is TGTGCCAGCGGTCGGGACAGTAGTCAAAAC. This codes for CASGRDSSQN. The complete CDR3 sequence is CASGRDSSQNTLYF.

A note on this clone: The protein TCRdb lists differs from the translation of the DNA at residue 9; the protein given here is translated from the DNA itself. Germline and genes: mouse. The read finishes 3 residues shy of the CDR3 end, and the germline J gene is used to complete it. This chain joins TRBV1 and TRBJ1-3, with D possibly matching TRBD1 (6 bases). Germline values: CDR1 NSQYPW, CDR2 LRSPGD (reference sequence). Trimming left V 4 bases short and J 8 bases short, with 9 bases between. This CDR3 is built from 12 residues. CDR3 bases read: TGCACCTGCAGTGAACAGGGTGATACG. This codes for CTCSEQGDT. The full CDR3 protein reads CTCSEQGDTLYF.

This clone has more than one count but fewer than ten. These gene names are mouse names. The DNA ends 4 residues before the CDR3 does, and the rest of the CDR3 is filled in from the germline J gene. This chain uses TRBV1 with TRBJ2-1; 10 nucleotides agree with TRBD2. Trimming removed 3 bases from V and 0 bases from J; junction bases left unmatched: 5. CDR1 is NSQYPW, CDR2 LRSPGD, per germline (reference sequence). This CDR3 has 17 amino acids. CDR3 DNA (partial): TGCACCTGCAGTGCCCCGACTGGGGGGTATAACTATGCT. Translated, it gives CTCSAPTGGYNYA. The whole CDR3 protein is CTCSAPTGGYNYAEQFF.

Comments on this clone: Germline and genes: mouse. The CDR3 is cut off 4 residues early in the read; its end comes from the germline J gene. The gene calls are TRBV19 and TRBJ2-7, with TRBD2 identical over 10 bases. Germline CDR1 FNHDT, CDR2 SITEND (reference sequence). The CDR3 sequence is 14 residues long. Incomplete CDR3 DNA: TGTGCCAGCAACAGAGGGGACTGGGGATAT. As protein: CASNRGDWGY. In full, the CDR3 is CASNRGDWGYEQYF.

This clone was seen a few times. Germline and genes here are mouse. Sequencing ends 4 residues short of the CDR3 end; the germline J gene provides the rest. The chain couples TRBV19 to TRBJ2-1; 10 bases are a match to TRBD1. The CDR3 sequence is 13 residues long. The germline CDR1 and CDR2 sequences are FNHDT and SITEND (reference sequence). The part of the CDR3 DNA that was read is TGTGCCAGCAGTGGGACAGGGGAAGCT. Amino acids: CASSGTGEA. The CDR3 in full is CASSGTGEAEQFF. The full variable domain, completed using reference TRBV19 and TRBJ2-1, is GGIITQTPKFLIGQEGQKLTLKCQQNFNHDTMYWYRQDSGKGLRLIYYSITENDLQKGDLSEGYDASREKKSSFSLTVTSAQKNEMAVFLCASSGTGEAEQFFGPGTRLTVL.

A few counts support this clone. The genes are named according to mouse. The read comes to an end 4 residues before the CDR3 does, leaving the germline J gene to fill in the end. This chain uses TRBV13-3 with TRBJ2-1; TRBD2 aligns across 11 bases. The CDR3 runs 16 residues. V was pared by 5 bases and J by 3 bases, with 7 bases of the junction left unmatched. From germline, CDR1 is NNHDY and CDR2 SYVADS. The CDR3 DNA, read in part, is TGTGCCAGCAGGCCTTGGACTGGGGGGAGCTATGCT. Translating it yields CASRPWTGGSYA. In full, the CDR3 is CASRPWTGGSYAEQFF.

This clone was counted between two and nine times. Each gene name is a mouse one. The DNA read from the CDR3 is TGCACCTGCAGTGCAGATTCAGGACAGGGGTATTAT. The encoded protein is CTCSADSGQGYY. The complete CDR3 reads CTCSADSGQGYYEQYF. The chain links TRBV1 to TRBJ2-7; 9 bases match TRBD1. The observed sequence ends 4 residues before the CDR3 terminus, with the missing tail filled in from the germline J gene. The CDR3 consists of 16 residues. From germline, CDR1 is NSQYPW and CDR2 LRSPGD (reference sequence).

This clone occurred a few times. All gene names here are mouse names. The CDR3 is CASSIDGRDYAEQFF. CDR3 DNA (partial): TGTGCCAGCAGTATAGACGGCAGGGACTATGCT. V usage is TRBV19 and J usage is TRBJ2-1; possibly TRBD1 for D (5 bases). The CDR3 is cut off 4 residues early in the read; its end comes from the germline J gene. The CDR3 runs 15 residues. The V gene lost 0 bases and the J gene lost 2 bases, with 9 bases spanning the gap. CDR1 FNHDT and CDR2 SITEND come from the germline V gene (reference sequence).

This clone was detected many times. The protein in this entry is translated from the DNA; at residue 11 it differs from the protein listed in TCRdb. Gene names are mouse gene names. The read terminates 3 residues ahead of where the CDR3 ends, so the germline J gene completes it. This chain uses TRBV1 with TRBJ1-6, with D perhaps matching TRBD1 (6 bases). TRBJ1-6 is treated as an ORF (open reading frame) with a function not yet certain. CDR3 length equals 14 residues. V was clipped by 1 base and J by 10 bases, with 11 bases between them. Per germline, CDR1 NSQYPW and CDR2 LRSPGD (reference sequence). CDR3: CTCSAGQDRSPLYF. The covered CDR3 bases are TGCACCTGCAGTGCAGGACAGGACCGATCGCCC.

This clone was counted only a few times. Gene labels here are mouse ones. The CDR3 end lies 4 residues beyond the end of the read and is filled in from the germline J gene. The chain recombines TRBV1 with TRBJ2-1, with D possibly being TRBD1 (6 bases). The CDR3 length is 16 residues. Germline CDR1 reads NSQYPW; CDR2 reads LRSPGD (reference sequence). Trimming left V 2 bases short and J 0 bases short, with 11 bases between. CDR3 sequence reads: CTCSALRTVNYAEQFF. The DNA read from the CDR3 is TGCACCTGCAGTGCACTACGGACAGTTAACTATGCT.

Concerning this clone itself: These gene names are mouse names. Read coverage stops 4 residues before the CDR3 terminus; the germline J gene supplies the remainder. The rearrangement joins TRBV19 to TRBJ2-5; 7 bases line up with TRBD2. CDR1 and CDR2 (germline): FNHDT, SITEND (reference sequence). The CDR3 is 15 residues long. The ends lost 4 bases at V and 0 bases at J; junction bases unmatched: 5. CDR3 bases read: TGTGCCAGCAGTCCGACTGGGAGTAACCAAGAC. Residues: CASSPTGSNQD. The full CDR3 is CASSPTGSNQDTQYF.

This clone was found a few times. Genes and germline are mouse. CDR3 DNA, as far as it was read: TGTGCCAGCACGTCAGGGACAACAAACTCC. Translation gives CASTSGTTNS. The entire CDR3 reads CASTSGTTNSDYTF. The chain links TRBV13-3 to TRBJ1-2; D may be TRBD1 (6 bases). The CDR3 extends 4 residues past the end of the read, so its final part is completed from the germline J gene. The CDR3 is 14 amino acids. CDR1 is NNHDY, CDR2 SYVADS, per germline. V lost 6 bases and J 0 bases, leaving 12 bases between the germline ends.

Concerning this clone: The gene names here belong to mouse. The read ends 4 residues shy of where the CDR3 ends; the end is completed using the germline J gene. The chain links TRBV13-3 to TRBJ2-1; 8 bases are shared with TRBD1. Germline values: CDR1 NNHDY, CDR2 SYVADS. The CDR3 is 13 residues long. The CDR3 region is CASRTGAKAEQFF. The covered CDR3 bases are TGTGCCAGCAGGACAGGGGCGAAAGCT.

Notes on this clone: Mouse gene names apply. The CDR3 DNA, read in part, is TGTGCCAGCACCAACCGGGACAGGGAAAACGAA. It yields the protein CASTNRDRENE. The whole CDR3 protein is CASTNRDRENERLFF. The chain links TRBV13-3 to TRBJ1-4; 9 bases line up with TRBD1. The CDR3 is cut off 4 residues early in the read; its end comes from the germline J gene. The germline gives CDR1 NNHDY, CDR2 SYVADS. The CDR3 spans 15 residues. The V and J ends lost 6 bases and 5 bases, in that order; junction bases with no gene match: 8.

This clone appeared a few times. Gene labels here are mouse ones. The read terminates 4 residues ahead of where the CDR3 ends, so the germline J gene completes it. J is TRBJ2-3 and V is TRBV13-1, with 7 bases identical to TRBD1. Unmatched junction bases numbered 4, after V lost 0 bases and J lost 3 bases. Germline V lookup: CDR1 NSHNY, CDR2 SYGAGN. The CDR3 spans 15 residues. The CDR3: CASSDADRTAETLYF. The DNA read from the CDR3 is TGTGCCAGCAGTGATGCGGACAGGACAGCAGAA.

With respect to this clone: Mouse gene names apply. The part of the CDR3 DNA that was read is TGTGCCAGCAGTATACTGGTAGAGCAAAAC. Protein: CASSILVEQN. The full CDR3 protein reads CASSILVEQNTLYF. V gene TRBV19 combines with J gene TRBJ2-4, with no clear D. With the read ending 4 residues before the CDR3 end, the germline J gene is used to fill in that end. V lost 1 base, J lost 3 bases, and 9 bases lay in between. From germline, CDR1 is FNHDT and CDR2 SITEND (reference sequence). CDR3 length: 14 residues.

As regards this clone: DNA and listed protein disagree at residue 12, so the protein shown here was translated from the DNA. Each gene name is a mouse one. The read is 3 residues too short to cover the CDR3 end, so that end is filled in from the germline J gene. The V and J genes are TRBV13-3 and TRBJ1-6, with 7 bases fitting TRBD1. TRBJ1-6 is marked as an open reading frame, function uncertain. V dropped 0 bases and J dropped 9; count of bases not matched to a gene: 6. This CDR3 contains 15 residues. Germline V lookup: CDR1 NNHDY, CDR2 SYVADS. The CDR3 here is CASSDAVTGRSPLYF. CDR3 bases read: TGTGCCAGCAGTGATGCGGTGACAGGGCGTTCGCCC.

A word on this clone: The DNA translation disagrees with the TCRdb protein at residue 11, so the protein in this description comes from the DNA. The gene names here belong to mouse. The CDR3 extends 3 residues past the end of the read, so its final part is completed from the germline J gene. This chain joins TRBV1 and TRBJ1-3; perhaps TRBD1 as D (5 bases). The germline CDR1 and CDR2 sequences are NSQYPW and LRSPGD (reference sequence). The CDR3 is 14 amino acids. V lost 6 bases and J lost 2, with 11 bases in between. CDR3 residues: CTCRRGDPGNTLYF. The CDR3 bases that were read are TGCACCTGCAGGCGGGGGGATCCTGGAAATACG.

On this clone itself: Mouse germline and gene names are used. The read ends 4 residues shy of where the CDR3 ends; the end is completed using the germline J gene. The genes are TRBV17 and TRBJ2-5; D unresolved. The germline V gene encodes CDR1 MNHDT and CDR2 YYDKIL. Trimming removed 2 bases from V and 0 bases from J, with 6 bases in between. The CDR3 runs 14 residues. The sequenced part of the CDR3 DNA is TGTGCTAGCAGTAGATCAGTTAACCAAGAC. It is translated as CASSRSVNQD. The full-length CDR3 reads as CASSRSVNQDTQYF. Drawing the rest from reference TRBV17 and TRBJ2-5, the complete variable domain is DTTVKQNPRYKLARVGKPVNLICSQTMNHDTMYWYQKKPNQAPKLLLFYYDKILNREADTFEKFQSSRPNNSFCSLYIGSAGLEYSAMYLCASSRSVNQDTQYFGPGTRLLVL.

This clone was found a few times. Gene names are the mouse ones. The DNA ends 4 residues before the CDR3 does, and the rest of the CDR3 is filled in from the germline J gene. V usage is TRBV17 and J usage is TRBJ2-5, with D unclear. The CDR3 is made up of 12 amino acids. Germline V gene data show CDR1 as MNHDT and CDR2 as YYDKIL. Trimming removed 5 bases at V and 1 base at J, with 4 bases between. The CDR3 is CASSPHQDTQYF. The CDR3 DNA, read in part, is TGTGCTAGCAGTCCTCACCAAGAC. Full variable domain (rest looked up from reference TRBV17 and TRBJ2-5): DTTVKQNPRYKLARVGKPVNLICSQTMNHDTMYWYQKKPNQAPKLLLFYYDKILNREADTFEKFQSSRPNNSFCSLYIGSAGLEYSAMYLCASSPHQDTQYFGPGTRLLVL.

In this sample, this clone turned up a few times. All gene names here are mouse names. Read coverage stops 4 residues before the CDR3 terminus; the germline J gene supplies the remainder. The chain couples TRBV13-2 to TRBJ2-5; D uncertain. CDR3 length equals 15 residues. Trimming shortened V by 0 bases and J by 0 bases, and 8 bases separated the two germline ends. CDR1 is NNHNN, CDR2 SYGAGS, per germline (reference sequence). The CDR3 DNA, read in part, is TGTGCCAGCGGTGATGCTTGGTTTAACCAAGAC. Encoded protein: CASGDAWFNQD. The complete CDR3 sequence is CASGDAWFNQDTQYF.

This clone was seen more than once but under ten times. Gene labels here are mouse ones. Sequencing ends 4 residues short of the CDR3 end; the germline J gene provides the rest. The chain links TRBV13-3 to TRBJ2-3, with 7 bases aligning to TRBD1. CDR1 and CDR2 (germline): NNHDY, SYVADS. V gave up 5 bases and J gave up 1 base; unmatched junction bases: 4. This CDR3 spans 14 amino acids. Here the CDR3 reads CASSTGTGAETLYF. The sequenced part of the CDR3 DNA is TGTGCCAGCAGCACCGGGACAGGTGCAGAA.

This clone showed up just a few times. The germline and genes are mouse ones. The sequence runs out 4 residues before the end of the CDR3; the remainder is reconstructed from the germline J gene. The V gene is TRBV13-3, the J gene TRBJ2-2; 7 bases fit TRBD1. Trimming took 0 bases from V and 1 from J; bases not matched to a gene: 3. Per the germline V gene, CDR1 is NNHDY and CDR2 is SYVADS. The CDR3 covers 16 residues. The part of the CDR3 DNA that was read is TGTGCCAGCAGTGATGCTCAGGGGGAAAACACCGGG. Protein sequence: CASSDAQGENTG. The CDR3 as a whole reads CASSDAQGENTGQLYF.

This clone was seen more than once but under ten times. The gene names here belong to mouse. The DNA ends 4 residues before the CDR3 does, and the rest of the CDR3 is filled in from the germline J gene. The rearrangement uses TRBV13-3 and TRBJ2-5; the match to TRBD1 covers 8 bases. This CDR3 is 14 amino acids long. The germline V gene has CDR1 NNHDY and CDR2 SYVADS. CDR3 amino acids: CASSDDRGEDTQYF. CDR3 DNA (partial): TGTGCCAGCAGTGACGACAGGGGAGAAGAC.

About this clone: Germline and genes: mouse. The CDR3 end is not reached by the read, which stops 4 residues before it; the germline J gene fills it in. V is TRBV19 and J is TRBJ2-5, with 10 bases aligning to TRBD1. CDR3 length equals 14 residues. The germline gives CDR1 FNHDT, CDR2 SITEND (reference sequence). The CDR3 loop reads CASSFGTGEDTQYF. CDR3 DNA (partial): TGTGCCAGCAGTTTCGGGACAGGGGAGGAC.

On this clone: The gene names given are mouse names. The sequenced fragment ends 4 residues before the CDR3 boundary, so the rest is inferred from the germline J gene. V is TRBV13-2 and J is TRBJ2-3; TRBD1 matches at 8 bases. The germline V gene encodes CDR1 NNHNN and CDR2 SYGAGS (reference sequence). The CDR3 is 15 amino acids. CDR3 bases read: TGTGCCAGCGGTGATATCACAGGGGGAGGAGAA. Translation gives CASGDITGGGE. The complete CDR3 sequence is CASGDITGGGETLYF.